This TCR beta chain emerged from a study of T cell responses to AZD1222 COVID-19 vaccine. Measured with immunoSEQ multiplex PCR; TCRdb has only the in-frame clones, and not every one. The sample includes about 140,000 clones, approximately 93% of them seen just once. Study observations and caveats: Seropositivity was recorded at baseline in only a handful of AZD1222 recipients. Spike-wide vaccine-associated CD4 TCRs dominated at 160-218 and 743-854. Among the donors, most were white British and more were female, and clonal diversity was possibly underestimated.

Germline loops: CDR1 SGHAT, CDR2 FQNNGV. The length of the CDR3 is 13 residues. Deletions cut 5 bases from V and 10 bases from J, with 17 bases between. To note about this clone: What it binds is unknown.

The chain employs TRBV11-2 and TRBJ2-5; possibly TRBD2 for D (6 bases). This TCR was recovered from an adult who received the AZD1222 COVID-19 vaccine. The sequences come from peripheral blood, collected 28 days after the second AZD1222 dose. The DNA of the CDR3 is TGTGCCAGCAGCGAGGGGACTCCCGGGGACCAGTACTTC. It encodes CASSEGTPGDQYF.